The 15 T cell receptor beta chains below come from one sample, sequenced in a study of cytomegalovirus exposure and HLA in healthy donors. The PCR was carried out with 60 Vbeta primers and 13 Jbeta primers. Only in-frame clones appear in the TCRdb table, and some are missing; sequencing was by immunoSEQ multiplex PCR. There are approximately 140,000 clones in the sample; nearly 90% occur only once, and around 0.5% lies in the top ten. Sequencing input: PBMCs. The receptor source for this set is a middle-aged woman in good health and CMV-seronegative.

The gene calls are TRBV28 and TRBJ2-3; D ambiguous. Trimming took 4 bases from V and 5 from J, leaving 10 bases between them. CDR1 and CDR2 from the germline V gene are MDHEN and SYDVKM. The CDR3 length is 13 residues. CDR3 DNA sequence: TGTGCCAGCAGTTCCCCGGTCGAAGATACGCAGTATTTT. Translated: CASSSPVEDTQYF. The full variable domain, with the rest looked up from reference TRBV28 and TRBJ2-3, is DVKVTQSSRYLVKRTGEKVFLECVQDMDHENMFWYRQDPGLGLRLIYFSYDVKMKEKGDIPEGYSVSREKKERFSLILESASTNQTSMYLCASSSPVEDTQYFGPGTRLTVL.

This rearrangement joins TRBV11-3 to TRBJ2-3; 10 bases are a match to TRBD2. Germline CDR1 is SGHNT and CDR2 is YENEEA. This CDR3 region has 16 residues. V gave up 5 bases and J gave up 6 bases; unmatched junction bases: 11. The CDR3 sequence is CASSAQPAGGGDTQYF. The CDR3 DNA reads as TGTGCCAGCAGCGCCCAGCCAGCGGGAGGGGGGGATACGCAGTATTTT.

V usage is TRBV7-9 and J usage is TRBJ1-4, with a weak D call TRBD1 (5 bases). V lost 1 base to trimming and J lost 5 bases, with 11 bases between them. The CDR3 loop spans 15 amino acids. CDR1 is SEHNR, CDR2 FQNEAQ, per germline (reference sequence). The CDR3 DNA is TGTGCCAGCAGCTTAGGGACAATCGGGAATGAAAAACTGTTTTTT. It is translated as CASSLGTIGNEKLFF.

This clone was seen a few times. The V gene is TRBV9, the J gene TRBJ2-7; TRBD2 is a possible D gene (5 bases). Germline V CDR1 and CDR2: SGDLS, YYNGEE. The CDR3 sequence is 14 residues long. V was clipped by 2 bases and J by 5 bases, with 14 bases between them. The CDR3 loop reads CASSVSGDPHEQYF. The CDR3 DNA reads TGTGCCAGCAGCGTGTCCGGGGATCCACACGAGCAGTACTTC.

The V and J genes are TRBV28 and TRBJ2-5; no reliable D call. The J call may be faulty, since TRBJ2-7 better matches the DNA end. Germline loops: CDR1 MDHEN, CDR2 SYDVKM. The CDR3 runs to 14 residues. CDR3 residues: CASSVAGGAYEQYF. The CDR3 DNA follows: TGTGCCAGCAGTGTCGCAGGTGGGGCCTACGAGCAGTACTTC.

V is TRBV25-1 and J is TRBJ1-1; D gene uncertain. Germline V gene lookup returns CDR1 MGHDK and CDR2 SYGVNS. Deletions cut 3 bases from V and 5 bases from J, with 16 bases between. The CDR3 sequence is 15 residues long. This chain's CDR3 is CASSDGLHIVTEAFF. The CDR3 bases are TGTGCCAGCAGTGACGGGTTACATATAGTGACTGAAGCTTTCTTT.

The V and J genes are TRBV7-2 and TRBJ1-5, with D hard to call. This CDR3 region has 14 residues. V lost 2 bases, J lost 4 bases, and 9 bases lay in between. Germline V gives CDR1 SGHTA, CDR2 FQGNSA. The CDR3 sequence: CASSLLKSNQPQHF. Here the CDR3 DNA reads TGTGCCAGCAGCTTACTAAAGTCTAATCAGCCCCAGCATTTT.

J is TRBJ2-5 and V is TRBV4-2, with a weak D call TRBD1 (8 bases). TRBJ2-7 explains the end of the DNA better; the J call may be wrong. CDR3 length equals 14 residues. Germline V gives CDR1 LGHNA, CDR2 YNFKEQ. The CDR3 region is CASSQTQGGYEQYF. The CDR3, as DNA: TGTGCCAGCAGCCAGACACAGGGGGGGTACGAGCAGTACTTC.

The V call is TRBV7-2, the J call TRBJ2-3; D gene ambiguous. This CDR3 is 13 amino acids long. Germline assignment: CDR1 SGHTA and CDR2 FQGNSA. V shed 4 bases and J shed 5 bases, with 10 bases lying between them. DNA of the CDR3: TGTGCCAGCAGCTCGAACATGGTAGATACGCAGTATTTT. Residues: CASSSNMVDTQYF.

The gene calls are TRBV28 and TRBJ1-2; 8 bases match TRBD1. Per the germline V gene, CDR1 is MDHEN and CDR2 is SYDVKM. With 4 bases clipped from V and 4 bases from J, the junction kept 5 bases outside the gene matches. CDR3 length: 14 residues. The CDR3 DNA reads as TGTGCCAGCAGTTCCCCGGACAGGGTCTATGGCTACACCTTC. Encoded protein: CASSSPDRVYGYTF.

This chain connects TRBV10-3 to TRBJ1-3, with no clear D. The germline V gene encodes CDR1 ENHRY and CDR2 SYGVKD. The CDR3 is 14 amino acids. The ends were cut back, 4 bases at V and 0 bases at J, with 7 bases in the middle. DNA for the CDR3: TGTGCCATCAGTGCTGAAGCCTCTGGAAACACCATATATTTT. Translating it yields CAISAEASGNTIYF.

This clone was counted once. The chain employs TRBV19 and TRBJ2-1; maybe TRBD2 (7 bases). Germline CDR1 reads LNHDA; CDR2 reads SQIVND (reference sequence). V gave up 0 bases and J gave up 5 bases, with 23 bases separating them. The CDR3 length is 19 residues. The CDR3 DNA reads as TGTGCCAGTAGTATAGATCGGGGGGCCGCTACTGGGGGGGACAATGAGCAGTTCTTC. Translation gives CASSIDRGAATGGDNEQFF.

The rearrangement joins TRBV13 to TRBJ2-7; D is ambiguous. V was shortened by 2 bases and J by 3 bases, with 5 bases between the two germline ends. The CDR3 spans 12 residues. Germline lookup yields CDR1 PRHDT and CDR2 FYEKMQ (reference sequence). CDR3 loop: CASSLLGYEQYF. CDR3 DNA: TGTGCCAGCAGCTTACTAGGCTACGAGCAGTACTTC.

The rearrangement links TRBV6-1 to TRBJ2-1; 7 nucleotides align to TRBD2. Germline lookup yields CDR1 MNHNS and CDR2 SASEGT. The CDR3 loop spans 14 amino acids. V lost 2 bases to trimming and J lost 9 bases; unmatched junction nucleotides: 7. The CDR3 region has the DNA TGTGCCAGCAGTGAATGGGCGGGAGTGACTGAGCAGTTCTTC. This translates into CASSEWAGVTEQFF.

This chain links TRBV5-1 with TRBJ2-3, with D possibly TRBD1 on 6 matching bases. The CDR3 sequence is 14 residues long. V shed 2 bases and J shed 9 bases, with 16 bases lying between them. Germline lookup yields CDR1 SGHRS and CDR2 YFSETQ. CDR3 DNA sequence: TGCGCCAGCAGCTTAACAACAGGGCTAGAGACGCAGTATTTT. The encoded protein is CASSLTTGLETQYF.